The source of this T cell receptor beta chain is a study of CD4 and CD8 cells across lung adenocarcinoma regions. V shed 7 bases, J shed 5 bases, and the junction held 10 bases outside the gene matches. Germline CDR1 and CDR2: MNHEY and SMNVEV (reference sequence). The CDR3 runs 16 residues. This clonotype was seen more than once but under ten times. MiXCR was run by TCRdb on the PCR reads, yielding one entry per CDR3 protein. The sample records tens of thousands of distinct CDR3 sequences, 40% to 50% being singletons. Localized lung adenocarcinoma, a non-small cell lung cancer, affected the donors. The chain joins TRBV27 to TRBJ2-5; 13 nucleotides align to TRBD2. Sequenced sample: CD8+ T cells from the center of a lung tumor. This clonotype was obtained from a male donor with lung adenocarcinoma. The CD4 and CD8 labels of this study may be unreliable. This chain's CDR3 is CASTTSGTSGIETQYF. DNA of the CDR3: TGTGCCAGCACTACTTCCGGGACTAGCGGGATTGAGACCCAGTACTTC.